This T cell receptor beta chain is drawn from a study of vaccination and CD4 T cells after COVID-19. Across the whole study: The convalescents, six males and four females, included two who were Hispanic.

Documented treatment: approximately nine-day PBMC culture with coronavirus spike peptide pools or control peptides (ViraFEST assay). The Oncomine TCR Beta short-read assay was what sequenced the DNA obtained from cultured CD4+ T cells. TCRdb itself ran the PCR reads through MiXCR, one entry per CDR3 protein. The sample yields about 10,000 distinct CDR3 sequences, around 58% seen once. This clonotype was picked up a small number of times. Its antigen is as yet unknown. The sequence derives from a human donor who had recovered from COVID-19. The sample comprised CD4+ T cells from blood, cultured in vitro.

CDR3 DNA: TGCGCCAGCAGCCAAGAACCGGGCCCCAATGAGCAGTTCTTC. Translating it yields CASSQEPGPNEQFF. The J gene is TRBJ2-1, the V gene TRBV4-1; D gene ambiguous. Looked up from germline, CDR1 is MGHRA and CDR2 is YSYEKL. This CDR3 spans 14 amino acids. Trimming removed 0 bases at V and 6 bases at J, with 9 bases between.